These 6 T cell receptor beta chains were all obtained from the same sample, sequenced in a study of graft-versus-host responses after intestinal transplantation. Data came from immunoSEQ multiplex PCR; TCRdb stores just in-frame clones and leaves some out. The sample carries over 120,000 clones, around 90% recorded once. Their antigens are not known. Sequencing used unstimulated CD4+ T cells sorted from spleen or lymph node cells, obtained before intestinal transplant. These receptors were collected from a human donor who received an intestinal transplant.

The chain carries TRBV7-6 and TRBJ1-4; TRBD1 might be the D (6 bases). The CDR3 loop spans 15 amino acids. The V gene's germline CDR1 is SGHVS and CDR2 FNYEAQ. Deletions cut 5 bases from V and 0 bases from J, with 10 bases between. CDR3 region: CASSPWTATNEKLFF. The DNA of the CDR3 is TGTGCCAGCAGCCCATGGACAGCAACTAATGAAAAACTGTTTTTT. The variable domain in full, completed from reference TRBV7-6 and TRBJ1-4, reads GAGVSQSPRYKVTKRGQDVALRCDPISGHVSLYWYRQALGQGPEFLTYFNYEAQQDKSGLPNDRFSAERPEGSISTLTIQRTEQRDSAMYRCASSPWTATNEKLFFGSGTQLSVL.

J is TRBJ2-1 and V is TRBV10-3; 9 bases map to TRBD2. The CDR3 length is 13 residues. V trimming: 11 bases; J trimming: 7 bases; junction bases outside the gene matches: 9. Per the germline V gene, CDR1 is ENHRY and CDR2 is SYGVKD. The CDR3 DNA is TGTGCCTCGGTAGCGGGAGCGGGGAATGAGCAGTTCTTC. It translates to CASVAGAGNEQFF.

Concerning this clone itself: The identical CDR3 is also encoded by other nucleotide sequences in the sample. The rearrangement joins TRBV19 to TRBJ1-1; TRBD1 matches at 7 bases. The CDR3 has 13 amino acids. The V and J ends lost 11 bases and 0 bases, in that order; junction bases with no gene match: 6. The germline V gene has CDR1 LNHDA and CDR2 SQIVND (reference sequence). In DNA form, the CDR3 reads TGTGCCTCCCGGGACAGTCTGAACACTGAAGCTTTCTTT. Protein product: CASRDSLNTEAFF.

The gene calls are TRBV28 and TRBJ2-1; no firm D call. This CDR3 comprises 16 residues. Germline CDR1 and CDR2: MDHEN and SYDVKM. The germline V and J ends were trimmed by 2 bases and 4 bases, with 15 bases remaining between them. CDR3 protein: CASSLEANLLYNEQFF. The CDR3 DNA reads TGTGCCAGCAGTTTAGAGGCGAACCTACTATACAATGAGCAGTTCTTC.

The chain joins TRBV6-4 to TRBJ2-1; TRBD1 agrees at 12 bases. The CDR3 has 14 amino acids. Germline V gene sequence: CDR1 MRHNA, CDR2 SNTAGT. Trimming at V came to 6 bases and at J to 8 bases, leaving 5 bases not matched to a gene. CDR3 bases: TGTGCCAGCAGCCGGGACAGGGGGCCATATGAGCAGTTCTTC. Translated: CASSRDRGPYEQFF.

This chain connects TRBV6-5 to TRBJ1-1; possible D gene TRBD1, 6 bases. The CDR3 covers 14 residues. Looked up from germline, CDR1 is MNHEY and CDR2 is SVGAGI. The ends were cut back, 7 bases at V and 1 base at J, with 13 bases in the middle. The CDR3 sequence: CASIQGRGNTEAFF. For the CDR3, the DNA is TGTGCCAGCATCCAGGGGAGGGGGAACACTGAAGCTTTCTTT.